The 12 T cell receptor beta chains in this list originate from one sample, sequenced in a study of cytomegalovirus exposure and HLA in healthy donors. Both 60 Vbeta primers and 13 Jbeta primers went into the PCR. This table comes from immunoSEQ multiplex PCR, and its TCRdb copy is limited to in-frame clones, with some not included. The sample lists about 99,000 clones; around three quarters were seen once. The sequenced material came from PBMCs. The receptors originated from a woman younger than 35 in good health and CMV-seropositive.

This clone has only one observation. The chain joins TRBV9 to TRBJ2-1; maybe TRBD2 (5 bases). Trimming removed 0 bases from V and 7 bases from J, with 14 bases in between. This CDR3 is built from 15 residues. Looked up from germline, CDR1 is SGDLS and CDR2 is YYNGEE. As DNA, the CDR3 is TGTGCCAGCAGCGTAGCGGGGAACCCCGGGAATGAGCAGTTCTTC. Encoded protein: CASSVAGNPGNEQFF.

This chain connects TRBV5-4 to TRBJ1-4; 9 bases are shared with TRBD1. The length of the CDR3 is 17 residues. V shed 3 bases, J shed 3 bases, and the junction held 9 bases outside the gene matches. Germline CDR1 SGHNT, CDR2 YYREEE (reference sequence). The CDR3 protein is CASSSKDRGFANEKLFF. In DNA form, the CDR3 reads TGTGCCAGCAGCTCCAAGGACAGGGGTTTTGCTAATGAAAAACTGTTTTTT.

The chain recombines TRBV10-3 with TRBJ2-3, with TRBD2 as a possible D gene (6 bases). CDR1 and CDR2 (germline): ENHRY, SYGVKD. This CDR3 has 14 residues. The V and J ends lost 6 bases and 0 bases respectively, with 10 bases between them. The CDR3 loop reads CAIRVEGSTDTQYF. CDR3 bases: TGTGCCATCAGAGTGGAGGGGAGCACAGATACGCAGTATTTT.

The chain couples TRBV6-4 to TRBJ1-2; weak D call: TRBD1 (5 bases). This CDR3 comprises 12 residues. With 6 bases removed from V and 8 bases from J, the gap between germline ends came to 13 bases. Germline-derived CDR1 and CDR2 are MRHNA and SNTAGT. CDR3 sequence: CASRDSVVGYTF. CDR3 in DNA: TGTGCCAGCAGAGACAGCGTCGTCGGCTACACCTTC.

This chain links TRBV5-6 with TRBJ2-7; 9 nucleotides align to TRBD1. Germline V gene lookup returns CDR1 SGHDT and CDR2 YYEEEE. This CDR3 is 13 amino acids long. The trim removed 3 bases at V and 12 bases at J, leaving 10 bases unmatched. The CDR3 protein is CASSSGQGFSLYF. CDR3 bases: TGTGCCAGCAGCTCTGGACAGGGGTTCTCGCTGTACTTC.

As DNA, the CDR3 is TGCGCCAGCAGCCCCCAGGTAGGGGCCTACGAGCAGTACTTC. Translated, it gives CASSPQVGAYEQYF. The chain couples TRBV4-1 to TRBJ2-7; D possibly corresponds to TRBD1 (5 bases). V lost 4 bases, J lost 2 bases, and 12 bases lay in between. The length of the CDR3 is 14 residues. Germline assignment: CDR1 MGHRA and CDR2 YSYEKL.

This clone appeared a single time. The J gene is TRBJ2-7, the V gene TRBV7-2; D is undetermined. V was pared by 5 bases and J by 2 bases, with 13 bases between. This CDR3 has 14 residues. The germline CDR1 and CDR2 sequences are SGHTA and FQGNSA. DNA of the CDR3: TGTGCCAGCAGCCCAAGCGCGCTTACCTACGAGCAGTACTTC. Amino acids: CASSPSALTYEQYF.

The chain has TRBV19 and TRBJ1-1; D gene ambiguous. The CDR3 loop spans 13 amino acids. Deletions cut 1 base from V and 4 bases from J, with 7 bases between. Germline V gene sequence: CDR1 LNHDA, CDR2 SQIVND (reference sequence). The CDR3: CASSIARGTEAFF. Here the CDR3 DNA reads TGTGCCAGTAGTATAGCCAGAGGCACTGAAGCTTTCTTT. Looking up the rest from reference TRBV19 and TRBJ1-1 gives the full variable domain: DGGITQSPKYLFRKEGQNVTLSCEQNLNHDAMYWYRQDPGQGLRLIYYSQIVNDFQKGDIAEGYSVSREKKESFPLTVTSAQKNPTAFYLCASSIARGTEAFFGQGTRLTVV.

The rearrangement joins TRBV28 to TRBJ1-2, with 7 bases aligning to TRBD1. The V gene end was trimmed by 5 bases and the J gene end by 5 bases; junction bases not matched to a gene: 5. CDR1 and CDR2 (germline): MDHEN, SYDVKM. This CDR3 is built from 13 residues. The CDR3 here is CASSPRDSYGYTF. In nucleotides, the CDR3 is TGTGCCAGCAGTCCCCGGGACAGTTATGGCTACACCTTC.

The chain recombines TRBV28 with TRBJ1-1; D possibly corresponds to TRBD1 (6 bases). This CDR3 spans 16 amino acids. Per germline, CDR1 MDHEN and CDR2 SYDVKM. The V end was cut by 1 base, the J end by 5 bases, with 17 bases between. The CDR3 is CASSLSQWQGKTEAFF. For the CDR3, the DNA is TGTGCCAGCAGTTTATCCCAGTGGCAGGGGAAAACTGAAGCTTTCTTT. Variable domain in full (rest from reference TRBV28 and TRBJ1-1): DVKVTQSSRYLVKRTGEKVFLECVQDMDHENMFWYRQDPGLGLRLIYFSYDVKMKEKGDIPEGYSVSREKKERFSLILESASTNQTSMYLCASSLSQWQGKTEAFFGQGTRLTVV.

This sequence joins TRBV30 and TRBJ2-5; 8 bases are a match to TRBD2. Germline CDR1 and CDR2: GTSNPN and SVGIG (reference sequence). The CDR3 has 18 amino acids. J lost 6 bases, V lost 1 base, and 19 bases had no gene match. The CDR3 DNA is TGTGCCTGGAGTGGAGTGGGGAGAAAGCGGGGGACGGAGAAGACCCAGTACTTC. Translated: CAWSGVGRKRGTEKTQYF.

This clone was recorded once. The V gene is TRBV5-6, the J gene TRBJ2-7; 13 positions match TRBD2. The V gene's germline CDR1 is SGHDT and CDR2 YYEEEE. V shed 2 bases and J 3 bases; nucleotides not matched to a gene: 2. The CDR3 contains 15 residues. The CDR3 loop is CASSFGTSGNYEQYF. CDR3 coding DNA: TGTGCCAGCAGCTTCGGGACTAGCGGGAACTACGAGCAGTACTTC.